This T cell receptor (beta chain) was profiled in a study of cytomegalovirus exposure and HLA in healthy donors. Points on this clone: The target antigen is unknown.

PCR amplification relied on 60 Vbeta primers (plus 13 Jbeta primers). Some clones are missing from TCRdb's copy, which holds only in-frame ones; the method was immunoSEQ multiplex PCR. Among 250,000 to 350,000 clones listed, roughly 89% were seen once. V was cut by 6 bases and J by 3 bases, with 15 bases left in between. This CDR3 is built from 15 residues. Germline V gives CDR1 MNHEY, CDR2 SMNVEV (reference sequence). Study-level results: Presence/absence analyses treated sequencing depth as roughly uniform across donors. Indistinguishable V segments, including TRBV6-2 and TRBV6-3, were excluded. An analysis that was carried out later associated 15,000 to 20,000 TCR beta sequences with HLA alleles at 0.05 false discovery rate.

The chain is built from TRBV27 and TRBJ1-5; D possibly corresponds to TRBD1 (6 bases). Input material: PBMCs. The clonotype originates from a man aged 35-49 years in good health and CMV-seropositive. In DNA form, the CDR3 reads TGTGCCAGCAGAAGAGGACAGAGCTTCAATCAGCCCCAGCATTTT. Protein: CASRRGQSFNQPQHF.